The 6 T cell receptor beta chains in this list originate from one sample, sequenced in a study of T cell changes during pregnancy in multiple sclerosis. Libraries were prepared by immunoSEQ multiplex PCR; TCRdb keeps only in-frame clonotypes and omits some of them. The table lists 91,000 or so clones, 90% to 95% of them singletons. This specimen was peripheral blood, taken after pregnancy. The receptors were gathered from a female donor with multiple sclerosis, enrolled in a pregnancy study.

The gene calls are TRBV29-1 and TRBJ1-4, with a weak D call TRBD1 (5 bases). Deletions cut 6 bases from V and 2 bases from J, with 19 bases between. This CDR3 has 16 amino acids. Germline V lookup: CDR1 SQVTM, CDR2 ANQGSEA. The CDR3 DNA reads TGCAGCGTCGGATGGAGGGCATCAGGGACTAATGAAAAACTGTTTTTT. It translates to CSVGWRASGTNEKLFF.

V and J are TRBV14 and TRBJ1-1, with D uncertain. Germline assignment: CDR1 SGHDN and CDR2 FVKESK. CDR3 length: 16 residues. The V end was cut by 4 bases, the J end by 1 base, with 16 bases between. For the CDR3, the DNA is TGTGCCAGCAGCCGACGGGGAGGCTTTGGGAACACTGAAGCTTTCTTT. Protein sequence: CASSRRGGFGNTEAFF.

The genes are TRBV7-6 and TRBJ1-1; D is uncertain. The CDR3 has 13 residues. The V gene's germline CDR1 is SGHVS and CDR2 FNYEAQ. The V end was cut by 8 bases, the J end by 5 bases, with 15 bases between. The CDR3 sequence: CASSVGVWTEAFF. CDR3 DNA: TGTGCCAGCTCCGTCGGGGTTTGGACTGAAGCTTTCTTT.

The rearrangement joins TRBV4-3 to TRBJ2-2; the match to TRBD2 covers 10 bases. J gave up 3 bases and V 4 bases, and 2 bases lay outside the gene matches. Germline V gene data show CDR1 as LGHNA and CDR2 as YSLEER. The CDR3 is made up of 15 amino acids. CDR3 in DNA: TGCGCCAGCAGCCTGCTAGCGGGAGACACCGGGGAGCTGTTTTTT. Its translation is CASSLLAGDTGELFF.

The chain is built from TRBV7-6 and TRBJ1-2, with D maybe TRBD1 (5 bases). Germline V gives CDR1 SGHVS, CDR2 FNYEAQ. V shed 6 bases and J shed 5 bases, with 16 bases lying between them. This CDR3 has 14 residues. CDR3 nucleotide sequence: TGTGCCAGCAGGGGAGATGGGGGGGGGTATGGCTACACCTTC. Translated: CASRGDGGGYGYTF.

The genes are TRBV27 and TRBJ2-3; D possibly corresponds to TRBD2 (5 bases). Germline CDR1 is MNHEY and CDR2 is SMNVEV (reference sequence). Trimming pared 2 bases from V and 2 bases from J, leaving 14 bases between. The CDR3 runs to 16 residues. The DNA for the CDR3 is TGTGCCAGCAGTTTAACAGCGGCAGTCCTCACAGATACGCAGTATTTT. It codes for CASSLTAAVLTDTQYF.